The T cell receptor beta chain under discussion was sequenced for a study of CD8 T cells in ankylosing spondylitis listed by TCRdb under 2017. About the investigation overall: The study profiled T cell receptor beta repertoires in healthy donors and ankylosing spondylitis patients to find disease-linked TCR variants. The full study cohort was made up of roughly 25 ankylosing spondylitis patients and 108 healthy donors. Peripheral blood was sampled, and synovial fluid was also collected from ankylosing spondylitis patients. Overall study results and their limits: The disease-linked clones showed a CD8+ phenotype and occurred at relatively low frequencies in peripheral blood. The disease-linked clones were reported as significantly enriched in matched synovial fluid samples from ankylosing spondylitis patients. Some TCR beta motif variants had previously been reported in synovial fluid and blood of reactive arthritis patients, which suggested common disease-initiation mechanisms. A TCR beta motif made up of several highly homologous amino acid variants appeared to be characteristic of blood from ankylosing spondylitis patients.

This clonotype was seen a few times. The antigen it binds to is not known. Base qualities were left out, and no much larger clone turns up one base away. The run used an Illumina HiSeq 2500. Quantitative 5'-RACE with molecular barcodes was the method used to prepare the TCR beta libraries. Per the source publication's procedure: A new computational method based on a probabilistic model of VDJ rearrangement was used to identify disease-linked TCR variants. The public reads were reprocessed in TCRdb via fastp at Q25 and MiXCR, keeping in-frame beta chains. Rows with one shared CDR3 protein collapse into an entry with the most common genes and DNA. Here the V and J calls rest on TCRdb's processing, not on the authors' analysis. This sample gives 120,000 or so distinct CDR3 sequences in total; around 15% of them show up just once. Together, the top ten hold around 3% of the sample. There are 17 amino acids in the CDR3, from cysteine to phenylalanine inclusive. The CDR3 DNA has 51 bases and is translated from base 1. V is shortened by 0 bases, J by 0 bases, and the region joining them spans 18 bases. CDR1 and CDR2 are drawn from the germline V gene (reference sequence): DFQATT, SNEGSKA.

This TCR was sampled from a female donor with ankylosing spondylitis or in good health (not recorded which). The sequencing sample was made of blood, either unsorted or a sorted T cell fraction (not recorded which). Recombination connected TRBV20-1 to TRBJ2-7; the D region possibly corresponds to TRBD2 (6 bases align). The CDR3 region has the sequence CSARDSGGTQSSYEQYF. The base sequence is TGCAGTGCTAGAGATTCCGGCGGGACCCAGAGCTCCTACGAGCAGTACTTC.